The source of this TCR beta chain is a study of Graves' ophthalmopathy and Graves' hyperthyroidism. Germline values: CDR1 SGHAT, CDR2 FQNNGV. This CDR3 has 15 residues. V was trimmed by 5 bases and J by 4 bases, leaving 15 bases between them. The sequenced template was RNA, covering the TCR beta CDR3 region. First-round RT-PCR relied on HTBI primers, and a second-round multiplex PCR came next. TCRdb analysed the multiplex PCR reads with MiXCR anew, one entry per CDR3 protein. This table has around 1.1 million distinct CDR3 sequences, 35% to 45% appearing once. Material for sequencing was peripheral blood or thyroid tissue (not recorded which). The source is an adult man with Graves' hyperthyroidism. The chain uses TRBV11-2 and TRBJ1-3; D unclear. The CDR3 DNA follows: TGTGCCAGCAGCCAAGATGCGACGGCCGGAAACACCATATATTTT. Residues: CASSQDATAGNTIYF.